Listed below are T cell receptor beta chains from one sample, sequenced in a study of T cell repertoires in cytomegalovirus infection. The antigens for these receptors are not known. Via MiXCR, TCRdb re-called the reads, giving one row per CDR3 protein. The table lists hundreds of thousands of distinct CDR3 sequences, around 35% of them singletons. The sample consisted of cultured PBMCs, taken from culture after CMV antigen stimulation. These receptors were obtained from a human donor in good health (CMV status not recorded). Some clones in this sample may be carry-over from other donors' samples. Both conserved end residues are part of each CDR3. The order of the fields is clone size, J gene, V gene, D gene, CDR3 DNA, CDR3 protein. A D gene is named only where the DNA matches it firmly. Clone size is shown for a subset of rows, as once, few, many or a class of expanded clone.

abundance: .
j_gene: TRBJ1-2
v_gene: TRBV7-2
d_gene: .
CDR3nt: TGTGCCAGCAGCCAGAACAGGGACTACTCTGGCTACACCTTC
CDR3aa: CASSQNRDYSGYTF

abundance: many
j_gene: TRBJ2-2
v_gene: TRBV7-6
d_gene: TRBD1
CDR3nt: TGTGCCAGCAGCCGAAGGGGACAGGACAACACCGGGGAGCTGTTTTTT
CDR3aa: CASSRRGQDNTGELFF

abundance: many
j_gene: TRBJ1-1
v_gene: TRBV19
d_gene: TRBD1
CDR3nt: TGTGCCAGTAGTATAAGGGCAGGGGGCGGCTTCACTGAAGCTTTCTTT
CDR3aa: CASSIRAGGGFTEAFF

abundance: few
j_gene: TRBJ2-5
v_gene: TRBV7-2
d_gene: TRBD1
CDR3nt: TGTGCCAGCAGCTTCCGGGACAGGGGGAACCGGGAGACCCAGTACTTC
CDR3aa: CASSFRDRGNRETQYF

abundance: many
j_gene: TRBJ2-3
v_gene: TRBV7-8
d_gene: TRBD2
CDR3nt: TGTGCCAGCAGCTTAGAACTAGCGGTTACAGATACGCAGTATTTT
CDR3aa: CASSLELAVTDTQYF

abundance: .
j_gene: TRBJ2-3
v_gene: TRBV12-3/TRBV12-4
d_gene: .
CDR3nt: TGTGCCAGCAGTTTAGCCCTGATTGATACGCAGTATTTT
CDR3aa: CASSLALIDTQYF

abundance: few
j_gene: TRBJ2-5
v_gene: TRBV4-3
d_gene: TRBD1
CDR3nt: TGCGCCAGCAGCCAAGACCCGACAGGGGGGGAGACCCAGTACTTC
CDR3aa: CASSQDPTGGETQYF

abundance: many
j_gene: TRBJ2-1
v_gene: TRBV7-8
d_gene: TRBD2
CDR3nt: TGTGCCAGCAGTCTAGCCCTAAACCCTAGCGGAATGAATGAGCAGTTCTTC
CDR3aa: CASSLALNPSGMNEQFF

abundance: .
j_gene: TRBJ1-5
v_gene: TRBV6-5
d_gene: .
CDR3nt: TGTGCCAGCAGCCTAACTTGGGACTTTCGAGGGCAGCCCCAGCATTTT
CDR3aa: CASSLTWDFRGQPQHF

abundance: .
j_gene: TRBJ2-7
v_gene: TRBV7-2
d_gene: TRBD1
CDR3nt: TGTGCCAGCAGCGGACAGGGGAGAGACGAGCAGTACTTC
CDR3aa: CASSGQGRDEQYF